These 3 T cell receptor beta chains were all obtained from the same sample, sequenced in a study of T cells after yellow fever vaccination. TCRdb itself ran the 5' RACE reads through MiXCR, one entry per CDR3 protein. The sample yields around 550,000 distinct CDR3 sequences, roughly 21% seen once. The sequencing used PBMCs, collected 15 days after the yellow fever booster vaccination. Receptors originate from a man aged 25-40 years who received the YFV17D yellow fever vaccine.

This clonotype was picked up a small number of times. The chain carries TRBV5-1 and TRBJ2-3; D may be TRBD2 (6 bases). The germline V gene has CDR1 SGHRS and CDR2 YFSETQ. Trimming removed 1 base at V and 5 bases at J, with 17 bases between. The CDR3 consists of 16 residues. The CDR3 sequence: CASSLWAGRGRDTQYF. CDR3 bases: TGCGCCAGCAGCTTGTGGGCGGGACGGGGGAGAGATACGCAGTATTTT.

This clonotype has a handful of counts. The CDR3 loop is CASSQDSSSPLKTQYF. The CDR3 nucleotides read TGTGCCAGCAGCCAAGATTCATCCTCCCCTTTGAAGACCCAGTACTTC. V usage is TRBV3-1 and J usage is TRBJ2-5; no firm D call. The CDR3 runs to 16 residues. Trimming took 0 bases from V and 6 from J, leaving 17 bases between them. The V gene's germline CDR1 is LGHDT and CDR2 YNNKEL (reference sequence).

The chain combines TRBV3-1 with TRBJ2-5, with D maybe TRBD2 (6 bases). Germline V gives CDR1 LGHDT, CDR2 YNNKEL (reference sequence). With 1 base removed from V and 2 bases from J, the gap between germline ends came to 11 bases. The CDR3 loop spans 15 amino acids. The CDR3: CASSQGSGAQETQYF. For the CDR3, the DNA is TGTGCCAGCAGCCAAGGTTCGGGAGCGCAAGAGACCCAGTACTTC.